This record looks at one T cell receptor beta chain sequence and its context. The antigen is not known. The CDR3 consists of 19 residues. This entry belongs to a study of shared clonotypes between healthy human individuals. Study information: Donor composition was a couple of women and a few men, aged 18 to 49. Broader study findings: Four donors shared 4.5% to 6.5% of their naive CD4 clonotypes.

Deep was the level at which the assay was run. Data came from immunoSEQ multiplex PCR; TCRdb stores just in-frame clones and leaves some out. Of roughly 2,300,000 clones detected, around 90% appear once; the ten largest clones hold roughly 0.34%. The V call is TRBV12-2, the J call TRBJ2-7; the tabulated D call, TRBD1, remains unverified against the DNA. TRBV12-2 is marked as a pseudogene. This clonotype was obtained from a man between 18 and 29 years old in good health. Some clones in this sample may be carry-over from other donors' samples. The sample consisted of naive CD4+ T cells from PBMCs. Subset defined: CD45RA+ positively selected. Here the CDR3 DNA reads TGTGCAAGTCGCTTATTTCGATGCCCCGGGACAGGGAGCCCCTACGAGCAGTACTTC. It translates to CASRLFRCPGTGSPYEQYF.